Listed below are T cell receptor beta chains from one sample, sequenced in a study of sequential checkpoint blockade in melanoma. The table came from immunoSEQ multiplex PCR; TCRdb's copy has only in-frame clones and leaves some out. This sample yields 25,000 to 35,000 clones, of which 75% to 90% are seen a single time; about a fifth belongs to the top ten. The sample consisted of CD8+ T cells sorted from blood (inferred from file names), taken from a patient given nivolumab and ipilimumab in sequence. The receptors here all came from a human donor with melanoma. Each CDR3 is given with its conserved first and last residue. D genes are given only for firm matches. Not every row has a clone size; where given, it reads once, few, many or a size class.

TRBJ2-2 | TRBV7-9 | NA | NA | CASTEWPGPGELFF | TGTGCCAGCACCGAATGGCCAGGGCCCGGGGAGCTGTTTTTT
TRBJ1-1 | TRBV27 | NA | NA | CASSFYGMNTEAFF | TGTGCCAGCAGTTTCTACGGGATGAACACTGAAGCTTTCTTT
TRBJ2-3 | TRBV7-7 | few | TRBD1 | CASSLGIRGRGTDTQYF | TGTGCCAGCAGCTTAGGCATACGTGGCAGGGGGACAGATACGCAGTATTTT
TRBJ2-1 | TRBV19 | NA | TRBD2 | CASSMLAGGYNEQFF | TGTGCCAGTAGTATGTTAGCGGGAGGTTACAATGAGCAGTTCTTC
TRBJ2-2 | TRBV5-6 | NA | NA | CASSWSPGELFF | TGTGCCAGCAGCTGGAGTCCCGGGGAGCTGTTTTTT
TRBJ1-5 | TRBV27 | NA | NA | CASSPLPPHTSNQPQHF | TGTGCCAGCAGTCCCCTGCCCCCACACACCAGCAATCAGCCCCAGCATTTT
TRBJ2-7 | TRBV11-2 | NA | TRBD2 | CASGGGYEQYF | TGTGCCAGCGGGGGGGGGTACGAGCAGTACTTC
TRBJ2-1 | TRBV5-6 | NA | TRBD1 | CASSGTGVNEQFF | TGTGCCAGCTCAGGGACAGGGGTCAATGAGCAGTTCTTC
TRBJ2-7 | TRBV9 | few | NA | CASSANTRSEQYF | TGTGCCAGCAGCGCAAATACTAGAAGCGAGCAGTACTTC
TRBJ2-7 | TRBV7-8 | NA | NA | CASSLVRGSYEQYF | TGTGCCAGCAGCTTAGTCAGGGGTTCCTACGAGCAGTACTTC
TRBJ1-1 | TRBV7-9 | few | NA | CASSLNQGMNTEAFF | TGTGCCAGCAGCTTGAATCAGGGAATGAACACTGAAGCTTTCTTT
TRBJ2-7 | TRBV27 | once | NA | CASSLTGPAYEQYF | TGTGCCAGCAGTTTAACAGGGCCCGCCTACGAGCAGTACTTC
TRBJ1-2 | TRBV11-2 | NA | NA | CASSLLSGGYGYTF | TGTGCCAGCAGCTTATTATCGGGAGGGTATGGCTACACCTTC
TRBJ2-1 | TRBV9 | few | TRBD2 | CASSPRGGSSYNEQFF | TGTGCCAGCTCACCTCGGGGGGGGAGCTCCTACAATGAGCAGTTCTTC
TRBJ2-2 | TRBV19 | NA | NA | CASSPTQIGGELFF | TGTGCCAGTAGTCCCACACAGATTGGCGGGGAGCTGTTTTTT
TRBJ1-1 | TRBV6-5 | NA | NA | CASSYGGQNTEAFF | TGTGCCAGCAGTTACGGGGGACAGAACACTGAAGCTTTCTTT
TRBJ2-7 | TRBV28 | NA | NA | CASSPGRRAYEQYF | TGTGCCAGCAGCCCCGGCAGGCGAGCCTACGAGCAGTACTTC
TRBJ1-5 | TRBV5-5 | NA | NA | CASSLWVEVNQPQHF | TGTGCCAGCAGCTTGTGGGTTGAGGTCAATCAGCCCCAGCATTTT
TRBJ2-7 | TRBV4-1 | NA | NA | CASSQGAGYSYEQYF | TGCGCCAGCAGCCAAGGGGCAGGTTACTCCTACGAGCAGTACTTC
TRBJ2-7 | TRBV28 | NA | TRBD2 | CASSSAGLADPPYEQYF | TGTGCCAGCAGTTCCGCCGGCCTAGCGGACCCTCCCTACGAGCAGTACTTC
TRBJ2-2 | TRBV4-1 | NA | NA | CASSPLTGGGGELFF | TGCGCCAGCAGCCCTCTGACAGGCGGCGGCGGGGAGCTGTTTTTT
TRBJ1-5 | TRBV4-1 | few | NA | CASSQAGGYNQPQHF | TGCGCCAGCAGCCAAGCCGGGGGTTACAATCAGCCCCAGCATTTT
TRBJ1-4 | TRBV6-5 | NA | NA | CASSPPGEKLFF | TGTGCCAGCAGTCCCCCAGGTGAAAAACTGTTTTTT
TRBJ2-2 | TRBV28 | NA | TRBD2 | CASTLHGRATGELFF | TGTGCCAGCACTCTGCACGGGAGGGCCACCGGGGAGCTGTTTTTT
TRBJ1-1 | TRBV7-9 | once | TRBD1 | CASSPGTGIEAFF | TGTGCCAGCAGCCCCGGGACAGGGATTGAAGCTTTCTTT
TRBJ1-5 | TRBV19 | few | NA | CASSISGGYSNQPQHF | TGTGCCAGTAGTATATCAGGCGGGTATAGCAATCAGCCCCAGCATTTT
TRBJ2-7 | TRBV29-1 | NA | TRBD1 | CSAVGTESYEQYF | TGCAGCGCCGTAGGGACAGAGTCCTACGAGCAGTACTTC
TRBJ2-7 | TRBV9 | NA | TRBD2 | CASSVGLAGVYEQYF | TGTGCCAGCAGCGTAGGACTAGCGGGAGTATACGAGCAGTACTTC
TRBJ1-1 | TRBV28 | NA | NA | CASRQRGEGRTEAFF | TGTGCCAGCAGGCAACGCGGGGAAGGTCGGACTGAAGCTTTCTTT
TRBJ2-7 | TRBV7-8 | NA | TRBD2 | CASSLGVAAGEWGYEQYF | TGTGCCAGCAGCTTAGGGGTCGCAGCGGGAGAATGGGGCTACGAGCAGTACTTC
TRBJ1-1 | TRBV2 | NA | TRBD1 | CASSMGTGIEAFF | TGTGCCAGCAGTATGGGGACAGGTATTGAAGCTTTCTTT
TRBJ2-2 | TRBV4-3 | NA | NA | CASSVLTGFTGELFF | TGCGCCAGCAGCGTCCTTACAGGGTTCACCGGGGAGCTGTTTTTT
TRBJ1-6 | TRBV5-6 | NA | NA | CASSFRPGVLTPLHF | TGTGCCAGCAGCTTCCGCCCGGGGGTTCTCACACCCCTCCACTTT
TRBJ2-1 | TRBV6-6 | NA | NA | CASSYPSQYNEQFF | TGTGCCAGCAGTTACCCCAGTCAGTACAATGAGCAGTTCTTC
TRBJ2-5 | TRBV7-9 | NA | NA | CASSRSRGLQETQYF | TGTGCCAGCAGCCGTAGCAGGGGACTACAAGAGACCCAGTACTTC
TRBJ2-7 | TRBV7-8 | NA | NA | CASSLAVAESYEQYF | TGTGCCAGCAGCTTAGCGGTGGCGGAGTCCTACGAGCAGTACTTC
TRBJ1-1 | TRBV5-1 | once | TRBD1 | CASSFLQGGANTEAFF | TGCGCCAGCAGCTTTTTACAGGGGGGGGCCAACACTGAAGCTTTCTTT
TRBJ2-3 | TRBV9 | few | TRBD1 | CASSKGQVEVGDTQYF | TGTGCCAGCAGCAAGGGACAGGTGGAAGTAGGAGATACGCAGTATTTT
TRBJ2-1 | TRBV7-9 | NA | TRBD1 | CASSQTGVRNEQFF | TGTGCCAGCAGCCAAACAGGGGTTCGGAATGAGCAGTTCTTC
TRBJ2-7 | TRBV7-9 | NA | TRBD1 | CASSLGVGDRQEQYF | TGTGCCAGCAGCTTAGGGGTGGGGGACAGGCAAGAGCAGTACTTC
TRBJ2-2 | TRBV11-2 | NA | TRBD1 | CASSVGQGAAGELFF | TGTGCCAGCAGCGTGGGACAGGGGGCCGCCGGGGAGCTGTTTTTT
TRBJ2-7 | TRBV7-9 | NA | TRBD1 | CASSLMGQAREQYF | TGTGCCAGCAGCTTAATGGGACAGGCACGCGAGCAGTACTTC
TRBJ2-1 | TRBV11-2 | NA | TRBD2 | CASSPTSGGYNEQFF | TGTGCCAGCAGCCCGACTAGCGGGGGGTACAATGAGCAGTTCTTC
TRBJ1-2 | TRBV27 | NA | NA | CASSSPGPAGYGYTF | TGTGCCAGCAGTTCACCAGGGCCCGCTGGCTATGGCTACACCTTC
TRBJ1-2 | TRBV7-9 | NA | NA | CASSLAWLIGMGVGYTF | TGTGCCAGCAGCTTAGCTTGGCTGATTGGTATGGGAGTAGGCTACACCTTC
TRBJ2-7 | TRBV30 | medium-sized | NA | CAWSASDEQYF | TGTGCCTGGAGTGCGTCGGACGAGCAGTACTTC
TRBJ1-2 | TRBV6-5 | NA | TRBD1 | CASSSETGAAYGYTF | TGTGCCAGCAGTTCCGAGACAGGGGCCGCCTATGGCTACACCTTC
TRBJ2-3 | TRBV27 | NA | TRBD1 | CASSLGAGTGGAGGTQYF | TGTGCCAGCAGTTTAGGGGCGGGGACAGGGGGCGCCGGTGGTACGCAGTATTTT
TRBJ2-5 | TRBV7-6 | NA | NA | CASSLGRTAYQETQYF | TGTGCCAGCAGCTTAGGACGGACAGCGTACCAAGAGACCCAGTACTTC
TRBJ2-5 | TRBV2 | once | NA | CASRPRPAGVETQYF | TGTGCCAGCAGGCCACGCCCGGCGGGCGTGGAGACCCAGTACTTC
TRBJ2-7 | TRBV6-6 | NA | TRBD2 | CASSYGASGVYEQYF | TGTGCCAGCAGTTACGGCGCTAGCGGCGTCTACGAGCAGTACTTC
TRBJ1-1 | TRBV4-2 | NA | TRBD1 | CASSQGPGGLTEAFF | TGTGCCAGCAGCCAAGGCCCAGGGGGCCTCACTGAAGCTTTCTTT